This T cell receptor beta chain was sequenced for a study of blood T cell repertoires in COVID-19. Overall study context: Sites in the United States, Italy and Spain provided acute and convalescent COVID-19 samples. PBMCs, B-cell-depleted T cells, or T cells provided the cDNA or gDNA that made up the material.

This clone was observed once. At one end the junction does not follow the germline gene, possibly because of a read error. The CDR3 contains 15 residues. Germline CDR1 SGHRS, CDR2 YFSETQ. Source study methods: Reference gene primer amplification gave nucleated cell count estimates. Here immunoSEQ multiplex PCR was the method, and the copy in TCRdb shows in-frame clones only, minus some. V, J and clone size are those of that table, while D and trimming were read from the DNA. Among some 100,000 clones listed, less than 85% were seen once. The clonotype originates from a woman aged 55-70 years with acute or convalescent COVID-19. This sequence joins TRBV5-1 and TRBJ2-7; tentatively, D is TRBD2 (5 bases). The sequencing sample was made of peripheral blood. CDR3 protein: CASRLVPSRPYEQYF. DNA of the CDR3: TGCGCCAGCAGATTGGTGCCTAGCCGGCCCTACGAGCAGTACTTC.